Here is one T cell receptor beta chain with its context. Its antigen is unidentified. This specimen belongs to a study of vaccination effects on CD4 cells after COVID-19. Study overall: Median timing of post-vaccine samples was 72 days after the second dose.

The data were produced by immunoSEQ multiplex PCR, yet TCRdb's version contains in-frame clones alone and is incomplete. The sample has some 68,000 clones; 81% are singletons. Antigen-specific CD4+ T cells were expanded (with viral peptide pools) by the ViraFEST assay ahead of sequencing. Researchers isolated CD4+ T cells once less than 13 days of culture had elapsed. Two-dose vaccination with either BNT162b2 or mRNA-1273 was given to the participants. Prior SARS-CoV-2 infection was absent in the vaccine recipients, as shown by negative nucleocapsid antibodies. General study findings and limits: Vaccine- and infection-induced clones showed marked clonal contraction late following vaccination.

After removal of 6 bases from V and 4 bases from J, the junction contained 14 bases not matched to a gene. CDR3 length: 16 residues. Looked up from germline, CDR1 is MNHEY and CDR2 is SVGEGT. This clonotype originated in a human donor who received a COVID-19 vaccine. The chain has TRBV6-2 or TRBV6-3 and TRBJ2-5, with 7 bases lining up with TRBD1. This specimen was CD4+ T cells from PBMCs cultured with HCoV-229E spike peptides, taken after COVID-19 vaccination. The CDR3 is CASSDPIRGGGETQYF. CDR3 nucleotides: TGTGCCAGCAGCGACCCAATTAGAGGGGGCGGAGAGACCCAGTACTTC.